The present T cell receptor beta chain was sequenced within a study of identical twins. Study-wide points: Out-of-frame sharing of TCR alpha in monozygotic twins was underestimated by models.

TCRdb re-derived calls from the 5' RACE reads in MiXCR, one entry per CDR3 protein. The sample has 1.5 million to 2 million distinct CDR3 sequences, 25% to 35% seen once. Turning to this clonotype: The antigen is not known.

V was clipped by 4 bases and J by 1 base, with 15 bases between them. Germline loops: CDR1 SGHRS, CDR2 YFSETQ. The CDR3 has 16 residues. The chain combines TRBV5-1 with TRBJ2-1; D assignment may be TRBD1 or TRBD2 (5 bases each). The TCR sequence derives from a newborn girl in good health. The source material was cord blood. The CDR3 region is CASSGDAWVSYNEQFF. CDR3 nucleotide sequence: TGCGCCAGCAGCGGGGACGCCTGGGTTTCCTACAATGAGCAGTTCTTC.